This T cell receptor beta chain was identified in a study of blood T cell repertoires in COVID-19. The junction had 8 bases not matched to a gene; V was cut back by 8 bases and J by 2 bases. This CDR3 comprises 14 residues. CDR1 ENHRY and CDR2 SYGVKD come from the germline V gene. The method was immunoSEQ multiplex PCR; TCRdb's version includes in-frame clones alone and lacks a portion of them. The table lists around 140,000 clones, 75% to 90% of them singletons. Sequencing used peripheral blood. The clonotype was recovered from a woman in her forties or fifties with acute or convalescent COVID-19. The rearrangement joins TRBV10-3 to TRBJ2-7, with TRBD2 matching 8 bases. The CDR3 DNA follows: TGTGCCATCGGCGAGGGACTAGGAGCCTACGAGCAGTACTTC. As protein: CAIGEGLGAYEQYF.